Each of the 20 T cell receptor beta chains below was sequenced from the same sample in a study of CD8 T cells in ankylosing spondylitis. Their antigens remain unidentified. Whole-study results and caveats: Seemingly distinctive of ankylosing spondylitis blood was a TCR beta motif formed by eight highly homologous variants.

TCRdb processed the 5' RACE reads anew with MiXCR; each CDR3 protein has one entry. In the table there are hundreds of thousands of distinct CDR3 sequences, roughly a quarter of which are singletons. Sample: blood, either unsorted or a sorted T cell fraction (not recorded which). These receptors all come from a male donor with ankylosing spondylitis.

This sequence joins TRBV15 and TRBJ1-4; 7 bases map to TRBD1. CDR1 LNHNV and CDR2 YYDKDF come from the germline V gene (reference sequence). The junction had 10 bases not matched to a gene; V was cut back by 4 bases and J by 5 bases. The CDR3 contains 16 residues. The CDR3, as DNA: TGTGCCACCAGCAAAATCCCAGGGGGGGGAAATGAAAAACTGTTTTTT. It encodes CATSKIPGGGNEKLFF.

This clonotype was counted a few times. The CDR3 DNA reads as TGCGCCAGCAGCTTGGAGGCTAGCGGGCTCTACGAGCAGTACTTC. Translating it yields CASSLEASGLYEQYF. The gene calls are TRBV5-1 and TRBJ2-7; 8 nucleotides agree with TRBD2. Germline CDR1 reads SGHRS; CDR2 reads YFSETQ. This CDR3 has 15 residues. Trimming took 0 bases from V and 3 from J; bases not matched to a gene: 5.

Worth noting for this clonotype: A junction end diverges from the germline sequence, so it may reflect a read error. The chain has TRBV4-1 and TRBJ2-3; D may be TRBD1 or TRBD2 (6 bases each). The germline V gene has CDR1 MGHRA and CDR2 YSYEKL. The CDR3 has 14 residues. The CDR3 protein is CASSSRDTTYTQYF. DNA of the CDR3: TGCGCCAGCAGCTCGCGGGACACCACATATACGCAGTATTTT.

The chain joins TRBV6-1 to TRBJ2-3, with D possibly called TRBD1 or TRBD2 (5 bases each). V was shortened by 7 bases and J by 4 bases, with 15 bases between the two germline ends. This CDR3 has 14 residues. The V gene's germline CDR1 is MNHNS and CDR2 SASEGT. The CDR3 DNA follows: TGTGCCAGCAAAACGGGACCCGACCCAGATACGCAGTATTTT. Protein product: CASKTGPDPDTQYF.

This clonotype has a count of ten or more. The chain combines TRBV7-9 with TRBJ2-1, with D possibly matching TRBD1 (5 bases). There are 15 residues in the CDR3. The germline V and J ends were trimmed by 3 bases and 4 bases, with 13 bases remaining between them. Germline loops: CDR1 SEHNR, CDR2 FQNEAQ (reference sequence). CDR3 protein: CASSLGTTEYNEQFF. The CDR3, as DNA: TGTGCCAGCAGCTTGGGCACGACAGAGTACAATGAGCAGTTCTTC.

This clonotype was seen a handful of times. Written as DNA, the CDR3 is TGTGCCAGCAGCGTGAGGGGGGCGGATTCACCCCTCCACTTT. Translation gives CASSVRGADSPLHF. The V call is TRBV5-5, the J call TRBJ1-6; D might be TRBD1 (6 bases). The CDR3 length is 14 residues. V was trimmed by 4 bases and J by 8 bases, leaving 13 bases between them. Germline V gene data show CDR1 as SGHKS and CDR2 as YYEKEE (reference sequence).

The table lists this clonotype with a few counts. The chain joins TRBV24-1 to TRBJ1-4; possible D gene TRBD1, 6 bases. V shed 4 bases and J shed 5 bases, with 13 bases lying between them. Germline CDR1 KGHDR, CDR2 SFDVKD. This CDR3 is 15 amino acids long. The CDR3 reads CATSDTGGANEKLFF. DNA of the CDR3: TGTGCCACCAGTGACACCGGGGGCGCGAATGAAAAACTGTTTTTT.

The rearrangement links TRBV5-1 to TRBJ1-1; possible D gene TRBD1, 5 bases. V lost 4 bases to trimming and J lost 6 bases, with 13 bases between them. The germline CDR1 and CDR2 sequences are SGHRS and YFSETQ. CDR3 length equals 13 residues. The CDR3 DNA reads TGCGCCAGCAGCGAGGGGCCTTTGGCTGAAGCTTTCTTT. Translating it yields CASSEGPLAEAFF.

This clonotype was observed a handful of times. A much larger clone differs by one base, so this may be a read error. The chain carries TRBV7-2 and TRBJ1-3; TRBD1 might be the D (5 bases). The CDR3 totals 14 residues. Trimming stripped 4 bases from V and 4 bases from J, with 11 bases between. Germline V CDR1 and CDR2: SGHTA, FQGNSA. The CDR3 loop is CASSWAGQGNTIYF. The CDR3 DNA sequence: TGTGCCAGCAGCTGGGCAGGGCAAGGAAACACCATATATTTT.

There are many counts of this clonotype. CDR3 sequence reads: CASSIGTANYGYTF. The CDR3 bases are TGTGCCAGCAGCATTGGGACGGCTAACTATGGCTACACCTTC. This chain connects TRBV6-1 to TRBJ1-2, with D perhaps TRBD1 (5 bases). CDR1 and CDR2 (germline): MNHNS, SASEGT. The germline V and J ends were trimmed by 6 bases and 0 bases, with 11 bases remaining between them. The CDR3 extends over 14 amino acids.

The chain recombines TRBV29-1 with TRBJ2-3; D is possibly TRBD1 or TRBD2 (6 bases each). The germline V gene has CDR1 SQVTM and CDR2 ANQGSEA. CDR3 length equals 14 residues. The CDR3 reads CSRGGSGSTDTQYF. In nucleotides, the CDR3 is TGCAGTCGAGGGGGGAGCGGGAGCACAGATACGCAGTATTTT.

This clonotype was counted between two and nine times. This chain links TRBV10-3 with TRBJ2-3, with TRBD1 matching 8 bases. The germline V gene encodes CDR1 ENHRY and CDR2 SYGVKD. V lost 0 bases and J lost 6; bases outside the gene matches: 11. CDR3 size: 17 residues. CDR3 nucleotides: TGTGCCATCAGTGAGTCTGACCCGGGACAGGCCATTGATACGCAGTATTTT. It codes for CAISESDPGQAIDTQYF.

This clonotype appeared a few times. The chain employs TRBV15 and TRBJ1-3; D may be TRBD1 (5 bases). CDR1 and CDR2 from the germline V gene are LNHNV and YYDKDF (reference sequence). Trimming cost V 0 bases and J 1 base, with 16 bases left between them. This CDR3 comprises 18 residues. CDR3 bases: TGTGCCACCAGCAGAGATGGGGTCAGGGATTCATCTGGAAACACCATATATTTT. Its translation: CATSRDGVRDSSGNTIYF.

The rearrangement joins TRBV27 to TRBJ2-2; a possible D gene is TRBD1 (6 bases). CDR3 length: 16 residues. V lost 4 bases and J 1 base, leaving 13 bases between the germline ends. Germline CDR1 is MNHEY and CDR2 is SMNVEV (reference sequence). The chain's CDR3 is CASSYERGRNTGELFF. Here the CDR3 DNA reads TGTGCCAGCAGTTATGAGAGGGGGAGGAACACCGGGGAGCTGTTTTTT.

V is TRBV20-1 and J is TRBJ1-3, with D uncertain. Germline assignment: CDR1 DFQATT and CDR2 SNEGSKA (reference sequence). The CDR3 has 15 amino acids. V was clipped by 5 bases and J by 4 bases, with 18 bases between them. CDR3: CSAQVGPASGNTIYF. DNA of the CDR3: TGCAGTGCTCAGGTCGGGCCAGCCTCGGGAAACACCATATATTTT.

This clonotype was found a few times. The CDR3 spells CASSFLEGDYGYTF. The CDR3 DNA sequence: TGCGCCAGCAGCTTTTTGGAGGGTGACTATGGCTACACCTTC. The rearrangement joins TRBV5-1 to TRBJ1-2; no firm D call. Deletions cut 2 bases from V and 3 bases from J, with 11 bases between. The CDR3 loop spans 14 amino acids. Germline V gene data show CDR1 as SGHRS and CDR2 as YFSETQ.

This clonotype was recorded many times. The gene calls are TRBV20-1 and TRBJ2-1, with TRBD1 matching 8 bases. Germline CDR1 is DFQATT and CDR2 is SNEGSKA (reference sequence). The CDR3 contains 14 residues. Trimming cost V 1 base and J 7 bases; bases outside gene matches: 6. The CDR3 DNA is TGCAGTGCTAGAGTCGGGGACAGGATAAATGAGCAGTTCTTC. It specifies CSARVGDRINEQFF.

The chain combines TRBV20-1 with TRBJ1-6; tentative D call: TRBD1 (6 bases). CDR1 and CDR2 from the germline V gene are DFQATT and SNEGSKA (reference sequence). CDR3 length: 14 residues. Trimming removed 1 base from V and 10 bases from J, with 14 bases in between. The CDR3 region has the DNA TGCAGTGCTAGAGTTTCAGGGGTACAATCACCCCTCCACTTT. Translating gives CSARVSGVQSPLHF.

The chain carries TRBV6-1 and TRBJ2-1; tentatively, D is TRBD2 (5 bases). Trimming stripped 6 bases from V and 0 bases from J, with 21 bases between. Germline V gene data show CDR1 as MNHNS and CDR2 as SASEGT. This CDR3 spans 18 amino acids. The CDR3 DNA reads as TGTGCCAGCAGAACGCGAGGGTGGGGTTCGGTCTCCTACAATGAGCAGTTCTTC. Translation: CASRTRGWGSVSYNEQFF.

This chain uses TRBV19 with TRBJ2-5; perhaps D is TRBD1 or TRBD2 (5 bases each). The CDR3 runs 14 residues. Looked up from germline, CDR1 is LNHDA and CDR2 is SQIVND (reference sequence). V was cut by 1 base and J by 4 bases, with 10 bases left in between. The CDR3 nucleotides read TGTGCCAGTAGTATAGGTGGGGGTGGAGAGACCCAGTACTTC. Translation gives CASSIGGGGETQYF.